This TCR beta chain emerged from a study of blood T cells in healthy people across ages. The authors ran a second PCR of about 6 to 11 cycles using a sample-barcoded 5' primer and a J-beta primer mix. TCRdb re-derived calls from the 5' RACE reads in MiXCR, one entry per CDR3 protein. Of about 1,000,000 distinct CDR3 sequences listed, more than 40% were seen once; the top ten hold 18%. Those donating, healthy Caucasian individuals from Russia, were aged about 6 to 95. At least 7 million PBMCs were isolated per sample. Deletions cut 6 bases from V and 0 bases from J, with 15 bases between. This CDR3 has 14 residues. Germline loops: CDR1 DFQATT, CDR2 SNEGSKA (reference sequence).

The sequenced sample was blood. The chain employs TRBV20-1 and TRBJ2-7; possible D gene TRBD2, 5 bases. The source of this sequence is a woman in her sixties in good health. The CDR3 DNA follows: TGCAGTGCCAACCGACGTACTAGCTCCTACGAGCAGTACTTC. It encodes CSANRRTSSYEQYF.